A single sample is the source of the 32 T cell receptor beta chains below, sequenced in a study (dated by TCRdb to 2022 to 2024). Libraries came from the immunoSEQ multiplex PCR assay. The table comes from immuneACCESS by way of TCRdb, which keeps in-frame sequences with V and J called. Part of the clones is missing from these tables; in studies checked, under half for an unresolved V gene and the rest for unknown reasons. Counted in this sample were about 68,000 clones; around 93% of them appeared once. The ten largest clones represent roughly 4.6% of the sample. Sequenced material: PBMCs. Source of these receptors: a man aged 40-50 years with rheumatoid arthritis.

The CDR3 region has the DNA TGTGCCTCGTCACGGTGGGACCCGAATGAGCAGTTCTTC. It translates to CASSRWDPNEQFF. The chain couples TRBV30 to TRBJ2-1; D possibly uses TRBD1 or TRBD2 (5 bases each). Trimming took off 7 bases at V and 7 bases at J, with 17 bases between the two ends. Germline V gives CDR1 GTSNPN, CDR2 SVGIG (reference sequence). The CDR3 is made up of 13 amino acids.

The CDR3 here is CASSSATGKAFF. The CDR3 DNA reads TGTGCCAGCAGCTCAGCGACAGGGAAAGCTTTCTTT. The V and J genes are TRBV7-9 and TRBJ1-1; 7 nucleotides line up with TRBD1. The CDR3 loop spans 12 amino acids. After removal of 4 bases from V and 9 bases from J, the junction contained 5 bases not matched to a gene. CDR1 and CDR2 (germline): SEHNR, FQNEAQ (reference sequence).

This clone was picked up one time. V is TRBV28 and J is TRBJ1-1; a possible D gene is TRBD1 (5 bases). V gave up 3 bases and J gave up 4 bases, with 15 bases separating them. CDR1 and CDR2 (germline): MDHEN, SYDVKM. The CDR3 totals 15 residues. CDR3 DNA: TGTGCCAGCAGTTTGGGTGGGCAGGGCGGCACTGAAGCTTTCTTT. Encoded protein: CASSLGGQGGTEAFF.

This sequence joins TRBV2 and TRBJ2-1, with 14 bases that match TRBD2. Germline CDR1 reads SNHLY; CDR2 reads FYNNEI. The CDR3 contains 14 residues. V was pared by 3 bases and J by 9 bases, with 1 base of the junction left unmatched. CDR3 coding DNA: TGTGCCAGCAGTGAGACTAGCGGGAGGGGTGAGCAGTTCTTC. This sequence encodes CASSETSGRGEQFF.

This chain links TRBV5-6 with TRBJ2-2; 14 bases map to TRBD2. The CDR3 has 18 amino acids. Germline loops: CDR1 SGHDT, CDR2 YYEEEE. The J segment lost 2 bases and the V segment lost 3 bases, leaving 6 bases of the junction unmatched. As DNA, the CDR3 is TGTGCCAGCAGCTCGGGACTAGCGGGAGTAGGCAACACCGGGGAGCTGTTTTTT. As protein: CASSSGLAGVGNTGELFF.

V gene TRBV29-1 combines with J gene TRBJ1-1, with D possibly being TRBD1 (5 bases). Germline CDR1 and CDR2: SQVTM and ANQGSEA. The CDR3 has 14 residues. Between the trimmed V and J ends, which lost 7 bases and 0 bases, there was a span of 15 bases. The CDR3 DNA sequence: TGCAGCGCTAGCCGGGGACGTGTGAACACTGAAGCTTTCTTT. It specifies CSASRGRVNTEAFF.

The chain recombines TRBV27 with TRBJ1-3; no firm D call. The germline CDR1 and CDR2 sequences are MNHEY and SMNVEV (reference sequence). This CDR3 is 14 amino acids long. V lost 6 bases to trimming and J lost 4 bases, with 13 bases between them. CDR3 in amino acids: CASSPREGGNTIYF. The CDR3 region has the DNA TGTGCCAGCAGCCCCCGCGAGGGCGGAAACACCATATATTTT.

The chain links TRBV9 to TRBJ1-5; no clear D gene. CDR1 SGDLS and CDR2 YYNGEE come from the germline V gene. The CDR3 extends over 15 amino acids. Trimming left V 0 bases short and J 5 bases short, with 12 bases between. DNA of the CDR3: TGTGCCAGCAGCGTAGACGGCCAGGTAGATCAGCCCCAGCATTTT. It yields the protein CASSVDGQVDQPQHF.

This chain connects TRBV13 to TRBJ2-4; 12 nucleotides align to TRBD1. This CDR3 comprises 19 residues. CDR1 is PRHDT, CDR2 FYEKMQ, per germline (reference sequence). V lost 0 bases and J lost 1; bases outside the gene matches: 7. DNA for the CDR3: TGTGCCAGCAGCTTAGGGCCCCCGGGACAGGGGGCGGCCAAAAACATTCAGTACTTC. Translation: CASSLGPPGQGAAKNIQYF.

The V and J genes are TRBV27 and TRBJ2-7; 9 bases map to TRBD1. Trimming cost V 3 bases and J 5 bases; bases outside gene matches: 5. The CDR3 runs to 14 residues. The V gene's germline CDR1 is MNHEY and CDR2 SMNVEV (reference sequence). CDR3 region: CASSFWDRAHEQYF. In DNA, the CDR3 is TGTGCCAGCAGTTTTTGGGACAGGGCCCACGAGCAGTACTTC.

The chain joins TRBV3-1 (or the pseudogene TRBV3-2) to TRBJ2-3; D unclear. Germline V CDR1 and CDR2: LGHDT, YNNKEL (reference sequence). The CDR3 spans 14 residues. V lost 8 bases, J lost 0 bases, and 12 bases lay in between. CDR3 in amino acids: CASWSKRSTDTQYF. CDR3 nucleotide sequence: TGTGCCAGCTGGAGCAAGAGAAGCACAGATACGCAGTATTTT.

The V gene is TRBV12-5, the J gene TRBJ2-3, with D possibly being TRBD2 (5 bases). Trimming shortened V by 1 base and J by 7 bases, and 12 bases separated the two germline ends. This CDR3 spans 14 amino acids. CDR1 LGHNT and CDR2 FRNRAP come from the germline V gene. This CDR3 is CASGLDGLAYTQYF. In DNA, the CDR3 is TGTGCTAGTGGTTTGGACGGACTGGCGTATACGCAGTATTTT.

The chain links TRBV2 to TRBJ1-1, with D perhaps matching TRBD1 (5 bases). Germline V lookup: CDR1 SNHLY, CDR2 FYNNEI. Trimming took 6 bases from V and 1 from J, leaving 18 bases between them. The CDR3 spans 16 residues. The CDR3 nucleotides are TGTGCCAGCAGATCCCGGGACCCAGGAGGGAACACTGAAGCTTTCTTT. Residues: CASRSRDPGGNTEAFF.

This clone was seen only a few times. This chain links TRBV7-8 with TRBJ1-2; D is ambiguous. Germline CDR1 SGHVS, CDR2 FQNEAQ. V was trimmed by 1 base and J by 4 bases, leaving 13 bases between them. CDR3 length: 15 amino acids. The CDR3 region is CASSLGAERRYGYTF. The CDR3, as DNA: TGTGCCAGCAGCTTAGGGGCCGAAAGGCGCTATGGCTACACCTTC.

The chain uses TRBV5-6 and TRBJ2-3; D ambiguous. The CDR3 length is 15 residues. The ends were cut back, 4 bases at V and 1 base at J, with 13 bases in the middle. CDR1 SGHDT and CDR2 YYEEEE come from the germline V gene. CDR3 DNA sequence: TGTGCCAGCAGCCCCTCCAGAAGCGGCACAGATACGCAGTATTTT. Its translation: CASSPSRSGTDTQYF.

The V call is TRBV20-1, the J call TRBJ2-3, with 8 bases identical to TRBD2. V was pared by 3 bases and J by 11 bases, with 10 bases of the junction left unmatched. This CDR3 is 13 amino acids long. The germline gives CDR1 DFQATT, CDR2 SNEGSKA (reference sequence). CDR3 bases: TGCAGTGCTAGTCCTCTAGCGGGTGAACGGCAGTATTTT. This sequence encodes CSASPLAGERQYF.

The chain uses TRBV7-3 and TRBJ2-7; a possible D gene is TRBD1 (6 bases). In germline, CDR1 is SGHTA, CDR2 FQGTGA. V lost 3 bases to trimming and J lost 3 bases, with 9 bases between them. The CDR3 is made up of 13 amino acids. CDR3: CASSFQQGYEQYF. CDR3 nucleotides: TGTGCCAGCAGCTTTCAACAGGGCTACGAGCAGTACTTC.

The chain employs TRBV6-5 and TRBJ2-7; TRBD2 matches at 7 bases. Trimming cost V 8 bases and J 5 bases; bases outside gene matches: 12. Germline loops: CDR1 MNHEY, CDR2 SVGAGI. The CDR3 consists of 14 residues. This chain's CDR3 is CASRPGGRSDEQYF. The CDR3 DNA reads as TGTGCCAGCCGTCCTGGCGGGAGATCCGACGAGCAGTACTTC.

CDR3 residues: CASSVTGTPEETQYF. CDR3 bases: TGTGCCAGCAGCGTAACAGGGACTCCGGAAGAGACCCAGTACTTC. J is TRBJ2-5 and V is TRBV9; D could derive from TRBD1 or TRBD2 (6 bases each). In germline, CDR1 is SGDLS, CDR2 YYNGEE. V was clipped by 1 base and J by 3 bases, with 13 bases between them. The CDR3 contains 15 residues.

The V and J genes are TRBV11-2 and TRBJ2-5; unclear D gene. With 5 bases removed from V and 1 base from J, the gap between germline ends came to 11 bases. CDR3 length: 14 amino acids. Per the germline V gene, CDR1 is SGHAT and CDR2 is FQNNGV. CDR3 DNA sequence: TGTGCCAGCAGCGCCTACAGACCCCAAGAGACCCAGTACTTC. This codes for CASSAYRPQETQYF.

The chain carries TRBV5-1 and TRBJ2-3, with D possibly being TRBD1 (6 bases). The V and J ends lost 1 base and 2 bases respectively, with 8 bases between them. The CDR3 sequence is 14 residues long. In germline, CDR1 is SGHRS, CDR2 YFSETQ. The CDR3 loop reads CASSLWTDTDTQYF. The CDR3 nucleotides are TGCGCCAGCAGCTTGTGGACAGACACAGATACGCAGTATTTT.

This clone was seen a few times. The CDR3 spells CATRDRDTEAFF. Written as DNA, the CDR3 is TGTGCCACCCGGGACAGGGACACTGAAGCTTTCTTT. This sequence joins TRBV7-8 and TRBJ1-1, with 9 positions matching TRBD1. V gave up 10 bases and J gave up 3 bases; unmatched junction bases: 3. The V gene's germline CDR1 is SGHVS and CDR2 FQNEAQ. CDR3 length: 12 residues.

This rearrangement joins TRBV6-5 to TRBJ1-6; D remains ambiguous. Trimming left V 5 bases short and J 7 bases short, with 12 bases between. CDR3 length: 14 amino acids. The V gene's germline CDR1 is MNHEY and CDR2 SVGAGI. The CDR3 region has the DNA TGTGCCAGCAGTCAAATGACGGGAAATTCACCCCTCCACTTT. Translation gives CASSQMTGNSPLHF.

This clone has only one observation. The rearrangement uses TRBV7-2 and TRBJ2-7; D might be TRBD2 (6 bases). CDR3 length: 17 residues. CDR1 is SGHTA and CDR2 is FQGNSA in the germline V gene. V was pared by 4 bases and J by 3 bases, with 22 bases between. CDR3 sequence: CASSSSSGLALSYEQYF. The CDR3 nucleotides are TGTGCCAGCAGCTCCAGTTCGGGGCTAGCGCTAAGCTACGAGCAGTACTTC.

The chain recombines TRBV11-2 with TRBJ2-2; 7 nucleotides align to TRBD2. This CDR3 is 16 amino acids long. V shed 4 bases, J shed 4 bases, and the junction held 9 bases outside the gene matches. The V gene's germline CDR1 is SGHAT and CDR2 FQNNGV. CDR3 bases: TGTGCCAGCAGCTCCGACCCGGGAGGTCGCACCGGGGAGCTGTTTTTT. It is translated as CASSSDPGGRTGELFF.

The chain couples TRBV14 to TRBJ1-4; TRBD1 matches at 10 bases. The CDR3 has 18 amino acids. V shed 1 base, J shed 1 base, and the junction held 6 bases outside the gene matches. CDR1 and CDR2 (germline): SGHDN, FVKESK. CDR3 sequence reads: CASSQGMDRGITNEKLFF. As DNA, the CDR3 is TGTGCCAGCAGCCAAGGAATGGACAGGGGGATAACTAATGAAAAACTGTTTTTT.

The chain combines TRBV6-1 with TRBJ2-3; D may be TRBD2 (6 bases). The CDR3 length is 17 residues. Germline CDR1 MNHNS, CDR2 SASEGT. Trimming took 0 bases from V and 8 from J, leaving 21 bases between them. The CDR3 bases are TGTGCCAGCAGTGAAGCGGGGGGTGGGACGGTACGCGGTACGCAGTATTTT. Its translation: CASSEAGGGTVRGTQYF.

This clone was observed a few times. V and J are TRBV21-1 and TRBJ2-7; the D call of TRBD1 is as the table states it, not checked on the DNA. TRBV21-1 is a documented pseudogene. This CDR3 is built from 17 residues. The CDR3 sequence: CASSKVNRTGEAHEQYF. The CDR3 DNA sequence: TGTGCCAGCAGCAAAGTGAATAGGACAGGGGAGGCCCACGAGCAGTACTTC.

The gene calls are TRBV7-9 and TRBJ2-7; a weak D match, TRBD2 (6 bases). CDR1 and CDR2 (germline): SEHNR, FQNEAQ (reference sequence). V lost 6 bases, J lost 0 bases, and 12 bases lay in between. CDR3 length: 14 residues. CDR3 bases: TGTGCCAGCAGTTCGGGACTCAACTCCTACGAGCAGTACTTC. Translation: CASSSGLNSYEQYF.

The chain couples TRBV28 to TRBJ2-7; the D gene is possibly TRBD1 (5 bases). The CDR3 loop spans 13 amino acids. Germline assignment: CDR1 MDHEN and CDR2 SYDVKM. V lost 8 bases to trimming and J lost 0 bases, with 11 bases between them. CDR3: CASARGSSYEQYF. CDR3 DNA: TGTGCCAGCGCTAGGGGTAGCTCCTACGAGCAGTACTTC. The full variable domain, in which reference TRBV28 and TRBJ2-7 provide the parts outside the CDR3, is DVKVTQSSRYLVKRTGEKVFLECVQDMDHENMFWYRQDPGLGLRLIYFSYDVKMKEKGDIPEGYSVSREKKERFSLILESASTNQTSMYLCASARGSSYEQYFGPGTRLTVT.

This clone was picked up a small number of times. This chain uses TRBV9 with TRBJ2-1; D is unclear. V was cut by 6 bases and J by 5 bases, with 12 bases left in between. CDR3 length: 13 residues. Germline CDR1 SGDLS, CDR2 YYNGEE. The chain's CDR3 is CASMGGANNEQFF. The CDR3 DNA follows: TGTGCCAGCATGGGCGGAGCCAACAATGAGCAGTTCTTC. Together with reference TRBV9 and TRBJ2-1, the CDR3 gives the full variable domain: DSGVTQTPKHLITATGQRVTLRCSPRSGDLSVYWYQQSLDQGLQFLIQYYNGEERAKGNILERFSAQQFPDLHSELNLSSLELGDSALYFCASMGGANNEQFFGPGTRLTVL.

This clone turned up a few times. The chain has TRBV5-4 and TRBJ2-7, with D tentatively TRBD1 (5 bases). Trimming took 3 bases from V and 5 from J, leaving 12 bases between them. The CDR3 totals 13 residues. Germline values: CDR1 SGHNT, CDR2 YYREEE (reference sequence). The CDR3 DNA sequence: TGTGCCAGCAGCTCCAGGGAATTCCACGAGCAGTACTTC. The encoded protein is CASSSREFHEQYF. Based on the CDR3 plus reference TRBV5-4 and TRBJ2-7, the full variable domain is ETGVTQSPTHLIKTRGQQVTLRCSSQSGHNTVSWYQQALGQGPQFIFQYYREEENGRGNFPPRFSGLQFPNYSSELNVNALELDDSALYLCASSSREFHEQYFGPGTRLTVT.